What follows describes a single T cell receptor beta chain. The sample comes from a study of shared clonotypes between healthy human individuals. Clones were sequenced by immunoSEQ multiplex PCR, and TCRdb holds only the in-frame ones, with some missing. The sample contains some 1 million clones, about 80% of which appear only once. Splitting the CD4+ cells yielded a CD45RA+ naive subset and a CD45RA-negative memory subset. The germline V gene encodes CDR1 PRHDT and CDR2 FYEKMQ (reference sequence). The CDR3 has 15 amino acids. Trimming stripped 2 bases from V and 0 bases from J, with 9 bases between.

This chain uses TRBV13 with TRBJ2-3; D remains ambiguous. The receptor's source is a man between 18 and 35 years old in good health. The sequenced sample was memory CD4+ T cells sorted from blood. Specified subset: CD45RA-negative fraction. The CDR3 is CASSLQTSSTDTQYF. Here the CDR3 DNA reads TGTGCCAGCAGCTTACAAACTTCTAGCACAGATACGCAGTATTTT. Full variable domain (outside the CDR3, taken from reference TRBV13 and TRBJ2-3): AAGVIQSPRHLIKEKRETATLKCYPIPRHDTVYWYQQGPGQDPQFLISFYEKMQSDKGSIPDRFSAQQFSDYHSELNMSSLELGDSALYFCASSLQTSSTDTQYFGPGTRLTVL.